The entry below gives a single T cell receptor (beta chain) sequence along with its context. This receptor's antigen is unknown. No per-base quality is available; no much larger clone lies one base away. The sample originates from a study of T cell repertoires in cytomegalovirus infection (dated by TCRdb to 2018 to 2020). About the investigation overall: Donor HLA type was relevant to the analysis, because carriage of CMV infection together with the matching HLA type was indicated by public TCR beta signatures.

Broad study findings and their caveats: In both this cohort and an independent approximately 350-donor cohort, the cumulative frequency of public TCR beta family members distinguished carriers of CMV infection plus the relevant HLA type. In the ex vivo response, HLA-C-restricted CMV-specific TCR beta clonotypes were dominant, and in two of eight donors the single most frequent clonotype came from this HLA-C-restricted group.

Sequencing was carried out with an Illumina HiSeq 1500. TCRdb reworked the public reads: Q25 trimming with fastp, MiXCR clone assembly, productive beta chains retained. One record per CDR3 amino acid sequence lists the most common genes and DNA. The sample table holds some 200,000 distinct CDR3 sequences, of which around 20% were seen once. The leading ten clones occupy less than 3% of the sample. CDR3 length: 16 amino acids, cysteine to phenylalanine. Only the CDR3 part of the read is kept: 48 bases, read in frame from the first base. V loses 4 bases at its end and J loses 0 bases; junction bases beyond the gene matches: 8. CDR1 and CDR2, looked up from the germline V gene, are SGHVS and FQNEAQ.

Specimen: PBMCs. The TCR sequence derives from a human donor in good health (CMV status not recorded). Some clones in this sample may be carry-over from other donors' samples. The chain is made from TRBV7-8 and TRBJ2-7, with 8 bases aligning to TRBD1. This receptor has the CDR3 CASSWDRPPSSYEQYF. The DNA sequence is TGTGCCAGCAGCTGGGACAGGCCCCCCTCCTCCTACGAGCAGTACTTC.